The rows below give T cell receptor beta chains drawn from one sample of a study of glioma-infiltrating T cells. TCRdb ran MiXCR on the multiplex PCR reads and lists one entry per CDR3 protein. In the table there are about 140,000 distinct CDR3 sequences, 39% of which are singletons. Sequenced: glioma tissue, nonneoplastic brain tissue, or PBMCs (not recorded which). All receptors come from a human donor with low-grade glioma or glioblastoma, undergoing nonglioma brain surgery, or in good health (not recorded which). Both conserved end residues are part of each CDR3. Fields, in order: J gene, clone size, D gene, V gene, CDR3 DNA, CDR3 protein. A D gene is named only where the DNA matches it firmly. A clone size is listed for some rows: how often the clone was seen (once, few, many), or a class if it is expanded.

J gene: TRBJ2-7; clone size: few; D gene: NA; V gene: TRBV28; CDR3 DNA: TGTGCCAGCAGGTTGGGTCCCTACGAGCAGTACTTC; CDR3 protein: CASRLGPYEQYF
J gene: TRBJ1-2; clone size: few; D gene: TRBD1; V gene: TRBV7-6; CDR3 DNA: TGTGCCAGCAGCTCGGGACAGTCTATTGCTGGCTACACCTTC; CDR3 protein: CASSSGQSIAGYTF
J gene: TRBJ1-5; clone size: few; D gene: TRBD1; V gene: TRBV14; CDR3 DNA: TGTGCCAGCAGAAATGGGGAAGGGGGCGAACCCTCCAAACAGCCCCAGCATTTT; CDR3 protein: CASRNGEGGEPSKQPQHF
J gene: TRBJ2-1; clone size: NA; D gene: TRBD1; V gene: TRBV7-9; CDR3 DNA: TGTGCCAGCAGCTTACGACAGGGGCCAGGCGAGCAGTTCTTC; CDR3 protein: CASSLRQGPGEQFF
J gene: TRBJ2-7; clone size: NA; D gene: NA; V gene: TRBV6-2/TRBV6-3; CDR3 DNA: TGTGCCACCGACCTGGCGGGCGAGCAGTACTTC; CDR3 protein: CATDLAGEQYF
J gene: TRBJ2-7; clone size: few; D gene: TRBD1; V gene: TRBV6-1; CDR3 DNA: TGTGCCAGCAGTTTCCTCCGGGACAGGACCTACGAGCAGTACTTC; CDR3 protein: CASSFLRDRTYEQYF
J gene: TRBJ2-1; clone size: few; D gene: TRBD1; V gene: TRBV7-2; CDR3 DNA: TGTGCCAGCAGCTTAACCCGGACAGGGAGCAATGAGCAGTTCTTC; CDR3 protein: CASSLTRTGSNEQFF
J gene: TRBJ1-5; clone size: few; D gene: NA; V gene: TRBV7-2; CDR3 DNA: TGTGCCAGCAGCGGCCTTAGAGGAGTTTCCAATCAGCCCCAGCATTTT; CDR3 protein: CASSGLRGVSNQPQHF
J gene: TRBJ2-1; clone size: NA; D gene: TRBD1; V gene: TRBV6-5; CDR3 DNA: TGTGCCAGCAGTACGACAGGGTTCCGGAATGAGCAGTTCTTC; CDR3 protein: CASSTTGFRNEQFF
J gene: TRBJ2-1; clone size: few; D gene: TRBD2; V gene: TRBV6-2/TRBV6-3; CDR3 DNA: TGTGCCAGCAGTTCTAGCGGGAGGTTTAATGAGCAGTTCTTC; CDR3 protein: CASSSSGRFNEQFF
J gene: TRBJ2-5; clone size: NA; D gene: TRBD2; V gene: TRBV9; CDR3 DNA: TGTGCCAGCAGTCACGGGAGGAAAGAGACCCAGTACTTC; CDR3 protein: CASSHGRKETQYF